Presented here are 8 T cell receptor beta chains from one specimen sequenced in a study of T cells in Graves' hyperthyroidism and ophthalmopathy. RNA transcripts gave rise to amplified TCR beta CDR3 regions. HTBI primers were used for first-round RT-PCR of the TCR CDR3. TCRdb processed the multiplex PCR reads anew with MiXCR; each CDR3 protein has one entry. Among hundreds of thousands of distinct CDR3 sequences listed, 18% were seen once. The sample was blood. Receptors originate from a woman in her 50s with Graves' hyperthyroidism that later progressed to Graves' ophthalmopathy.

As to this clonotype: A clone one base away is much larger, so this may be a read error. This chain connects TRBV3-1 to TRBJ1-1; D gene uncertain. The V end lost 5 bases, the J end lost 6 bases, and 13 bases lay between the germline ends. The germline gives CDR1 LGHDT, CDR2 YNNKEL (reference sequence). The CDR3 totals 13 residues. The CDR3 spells CASSDGDNAEAFF. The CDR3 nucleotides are TGTGCCAGCAGCGATGGGGATAACGCTGAAGCTTTCTTT.

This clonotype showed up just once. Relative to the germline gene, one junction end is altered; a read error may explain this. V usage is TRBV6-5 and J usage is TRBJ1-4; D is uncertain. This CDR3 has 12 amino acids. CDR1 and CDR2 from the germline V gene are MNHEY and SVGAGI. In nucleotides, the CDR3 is TGTGCCAGTAGTTGGCCGAATGAAAAACTGTTTTTT. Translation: CASSWPNEKLFF.

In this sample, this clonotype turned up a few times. This CDR3 reads CASSEMRPTDTQYF. The CDR3 nucleotides are TGTGCCAGCAGTGAAATGCGGCCCACAGATACGCAGTATTTT. The genes are TRBV6-1 and TRBJ2-3; D unclear. The V and J ends lost 2 bases and 2 bases respectively, with 8 bases between them. The CDR3 is made up of 14 amino acids. From germline, CDR1 is MNHNS and CDR2 SASEGT.

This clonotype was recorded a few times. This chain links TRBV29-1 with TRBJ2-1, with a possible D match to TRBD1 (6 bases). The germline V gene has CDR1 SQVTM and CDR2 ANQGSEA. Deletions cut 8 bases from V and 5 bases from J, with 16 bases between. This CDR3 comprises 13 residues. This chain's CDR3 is CSSPGTNNNEQFF. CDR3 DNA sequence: TGCAGCTCCCCCGGGACAAATAACAATGAGCAGTTCTTC.

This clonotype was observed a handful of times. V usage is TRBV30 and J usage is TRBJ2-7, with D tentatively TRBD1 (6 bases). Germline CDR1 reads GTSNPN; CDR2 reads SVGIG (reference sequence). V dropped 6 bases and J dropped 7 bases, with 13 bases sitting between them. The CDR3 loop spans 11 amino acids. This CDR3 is CACQTGREQYF. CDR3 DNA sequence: TGTGCCTGCCAGACAGGTCGAGAGCAGTACTTC.

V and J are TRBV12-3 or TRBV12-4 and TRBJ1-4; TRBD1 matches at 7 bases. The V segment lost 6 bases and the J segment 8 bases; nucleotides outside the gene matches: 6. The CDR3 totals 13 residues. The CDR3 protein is CASRYTGDEKLFF. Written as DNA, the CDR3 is TGTGCCAGCAGGTACACAGGGGACGAAAAACTGTTTTTT.

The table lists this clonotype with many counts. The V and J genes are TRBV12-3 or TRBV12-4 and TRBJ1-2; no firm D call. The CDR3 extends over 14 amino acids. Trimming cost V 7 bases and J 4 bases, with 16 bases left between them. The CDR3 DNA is TGTGCCAGCACCCCCATGGGGTTCACCTATGGCTACACCTTC. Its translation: CASTPMGFTYGYTF.

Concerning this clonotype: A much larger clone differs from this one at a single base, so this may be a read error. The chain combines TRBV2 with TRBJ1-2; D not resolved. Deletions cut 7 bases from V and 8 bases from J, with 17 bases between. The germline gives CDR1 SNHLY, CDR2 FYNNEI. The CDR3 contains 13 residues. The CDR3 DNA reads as TGTGCCAGCACCCTCACCGACGAACCGGGCTACACCTTC. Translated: CASTLTDEPGYTF.